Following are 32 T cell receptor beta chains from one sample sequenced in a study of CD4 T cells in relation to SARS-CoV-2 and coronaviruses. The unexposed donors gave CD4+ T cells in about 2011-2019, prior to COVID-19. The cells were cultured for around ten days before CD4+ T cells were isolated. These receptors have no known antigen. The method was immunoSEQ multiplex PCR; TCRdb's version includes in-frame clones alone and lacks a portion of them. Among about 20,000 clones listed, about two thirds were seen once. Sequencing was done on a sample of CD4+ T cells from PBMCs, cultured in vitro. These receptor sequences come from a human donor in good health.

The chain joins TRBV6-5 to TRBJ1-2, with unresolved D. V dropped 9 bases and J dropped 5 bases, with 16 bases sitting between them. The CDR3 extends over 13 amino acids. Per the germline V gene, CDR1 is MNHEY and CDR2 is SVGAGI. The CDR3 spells CASPGVGYYGYTF. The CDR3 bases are TGTGCCAGTCCGGGCGTAGGGTATTATGGCTACACCTTC.

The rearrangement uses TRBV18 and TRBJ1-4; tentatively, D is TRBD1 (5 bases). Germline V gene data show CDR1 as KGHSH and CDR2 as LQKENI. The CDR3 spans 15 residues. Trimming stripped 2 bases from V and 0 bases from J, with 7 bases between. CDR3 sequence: CASSPLQATNEKLFF. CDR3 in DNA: TGTGCCAGCTCACCATTACAGGCAACTAATGAAAAACTGTTTTTT.

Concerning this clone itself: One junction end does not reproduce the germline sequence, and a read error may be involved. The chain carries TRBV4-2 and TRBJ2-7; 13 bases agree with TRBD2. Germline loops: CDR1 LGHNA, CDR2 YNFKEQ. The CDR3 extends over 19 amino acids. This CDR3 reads CASSQAAGTSGTYSYEQYF. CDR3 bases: TGTGCCAGCAGTCAAGCAGCCGGGACTAGCGGGACTTACTCCTACGAGCAGTACTTC.

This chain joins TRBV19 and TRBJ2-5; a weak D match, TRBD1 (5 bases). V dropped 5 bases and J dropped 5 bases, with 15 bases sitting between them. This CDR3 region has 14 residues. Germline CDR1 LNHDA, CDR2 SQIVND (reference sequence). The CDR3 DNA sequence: TGTGCCAGTAGTCCCAAGGCAGGGATCGAGACCCAGTACTTC. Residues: CASSPKAGIETQYF.

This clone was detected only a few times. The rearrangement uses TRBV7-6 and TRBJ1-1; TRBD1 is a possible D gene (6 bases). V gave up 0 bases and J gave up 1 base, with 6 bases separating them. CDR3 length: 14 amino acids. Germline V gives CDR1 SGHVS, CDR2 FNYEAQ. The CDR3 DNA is TGTGCCAGCAGCTTAGCGACAGGGAACACTGAAGCTTTCTTT. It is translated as CASSLATGNTEAFF. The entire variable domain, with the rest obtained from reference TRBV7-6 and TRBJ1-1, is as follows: GAGVSQSPRYKVTKRGQDVALRCDPISGHVSLYWYRQALGQGPEFLTYFNYEAQQDKSGLPNDRFSAERPEGSISTLTIQRTEQRDSAMYRCASSLATGNTEAFFGQGTRLTVV.

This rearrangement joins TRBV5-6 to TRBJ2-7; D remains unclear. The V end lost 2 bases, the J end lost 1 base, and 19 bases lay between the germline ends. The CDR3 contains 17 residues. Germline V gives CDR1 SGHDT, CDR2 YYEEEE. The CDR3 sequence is CASSFVLDYSPSYEQYF. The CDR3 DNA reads TGTGCCAGCAGCTTTGTGCTCGATTACTCCCCGTCCTACGAGCAGTACTTC.

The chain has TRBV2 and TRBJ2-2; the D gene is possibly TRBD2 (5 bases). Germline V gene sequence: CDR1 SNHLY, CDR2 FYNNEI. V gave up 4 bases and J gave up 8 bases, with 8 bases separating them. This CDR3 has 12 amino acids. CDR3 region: CASSVTTGELFF. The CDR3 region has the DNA TGTGCCAGCAGTGTGACTACTGGGGAGCTGTTTTTT.

The CDR3 loop is CASSVSPANSPLHF. CDR3 sequence (DNA): TGTGCCAGCAGTGTAAGCCCGGCCAATTCACCCCTCCACTTT. The chain has TRBV3-1 (or the pseudogene TRBV3-2) and TRBJ1-6; D ambiguous. Germline CDR1 and CDR2: LGHDT and YNNKEL (reference sequence). V lost 6 bases and J 7 bases, leaving 13 bases between the germline ends. This CDR3 has 14 amino acids.

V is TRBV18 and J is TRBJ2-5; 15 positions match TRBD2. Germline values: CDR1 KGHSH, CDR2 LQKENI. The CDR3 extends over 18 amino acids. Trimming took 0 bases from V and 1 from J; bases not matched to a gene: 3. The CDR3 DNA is TGTGCCAGCTCACCACCGGGACTAGCGGGGGGCCGCCAAGAGACCCAGTACTTC. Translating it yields CASSPPGLAGGRQETQYF. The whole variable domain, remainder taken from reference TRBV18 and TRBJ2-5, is NAGVMQNPRHLVRRRGQEARLRCSPMKGHSHVYWYRQLPEEGLKFMVYLQKENIIDESGMPKERFSAEFPKEGPSILRIQQVVRGDSAAYFCASSPPGLAGGRQETQYFGPGTRLLVL.

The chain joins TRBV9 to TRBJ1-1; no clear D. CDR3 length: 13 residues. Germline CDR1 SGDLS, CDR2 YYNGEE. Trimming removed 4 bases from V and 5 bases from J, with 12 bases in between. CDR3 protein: CASSPRPGTEAFF. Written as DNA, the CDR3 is TGTGCCAGCAGCCCCCGGCCGGGGACTGAAGCTTTCTTT.

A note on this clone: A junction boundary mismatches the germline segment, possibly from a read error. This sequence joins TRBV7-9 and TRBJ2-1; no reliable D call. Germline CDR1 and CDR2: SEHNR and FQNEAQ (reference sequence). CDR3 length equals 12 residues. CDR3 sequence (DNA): TGTGCCAGCAGCTTAGCCTACAGTGAGCAGTTCTTC. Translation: CASSLAYSEQFF.

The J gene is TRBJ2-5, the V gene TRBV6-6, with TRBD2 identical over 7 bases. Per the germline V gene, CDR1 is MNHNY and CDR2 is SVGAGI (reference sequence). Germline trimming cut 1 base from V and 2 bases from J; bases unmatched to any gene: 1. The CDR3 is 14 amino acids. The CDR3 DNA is TGTGCCAGCAGTTACTGGCGGGGGCAAGAGACCCAGTACTTC. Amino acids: CASSYWRGQETQYF.

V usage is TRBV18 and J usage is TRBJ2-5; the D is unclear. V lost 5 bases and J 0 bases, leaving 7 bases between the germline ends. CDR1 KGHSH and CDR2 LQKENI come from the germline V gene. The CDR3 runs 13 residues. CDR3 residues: CASSVGDQETQYF. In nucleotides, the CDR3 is TGTGCCAGCTCAGTGGGCGACCAAGAGACCCAGTACTTC.

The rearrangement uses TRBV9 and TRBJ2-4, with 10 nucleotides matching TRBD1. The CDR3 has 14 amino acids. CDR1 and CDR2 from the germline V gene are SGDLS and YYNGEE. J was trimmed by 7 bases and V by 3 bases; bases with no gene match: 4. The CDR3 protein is CASSGSGQGNIQYF. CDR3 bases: TGTGCCAGCAGCGGATCGGGACAGGGGAACATTCAGTACTTC.

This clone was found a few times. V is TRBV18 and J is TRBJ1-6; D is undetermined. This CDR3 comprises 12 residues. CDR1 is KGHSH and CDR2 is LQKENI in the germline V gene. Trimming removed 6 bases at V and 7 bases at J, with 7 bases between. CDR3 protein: CASSLPNSPLHF. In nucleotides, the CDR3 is TGTGCCAGCTCTCTCCCGAATTCACCCCTCCACTTT.

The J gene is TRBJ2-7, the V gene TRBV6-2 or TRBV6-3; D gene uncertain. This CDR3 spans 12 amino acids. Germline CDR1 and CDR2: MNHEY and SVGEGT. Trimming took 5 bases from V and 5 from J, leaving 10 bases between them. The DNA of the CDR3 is TGTGCCAGCAGTAGTCCGGGCCACGAGCAGTACTTC. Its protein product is CASSSPGHEQYF.

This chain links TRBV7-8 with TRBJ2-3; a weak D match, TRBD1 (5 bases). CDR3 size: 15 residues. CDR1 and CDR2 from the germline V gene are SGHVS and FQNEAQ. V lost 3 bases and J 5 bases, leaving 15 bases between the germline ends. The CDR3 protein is CASSFGAATQDTQYF. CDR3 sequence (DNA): TGTGCCAGCAGCTTTGGGGCAGCCACGCAAGATACGCAGTATTTT.

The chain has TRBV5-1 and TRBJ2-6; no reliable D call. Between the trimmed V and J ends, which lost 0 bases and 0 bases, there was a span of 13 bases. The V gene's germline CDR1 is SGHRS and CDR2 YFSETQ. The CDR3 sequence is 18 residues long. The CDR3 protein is CASSLGQRIRSGANVLTF. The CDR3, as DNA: TGCGCCAGCAGCTTGGGGCAGAGAATACGCTCTGGGGCCAACGTCCTGACTTTC.

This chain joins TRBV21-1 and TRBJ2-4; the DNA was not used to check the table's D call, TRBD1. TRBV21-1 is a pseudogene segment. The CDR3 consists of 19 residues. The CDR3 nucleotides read TGTGCCAGCAGCACCTACAGGACCCGAGACGCTCTAGCCAAAAACATTCAGTACTTC. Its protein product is CASSTYRTRDALAKNIQYF.

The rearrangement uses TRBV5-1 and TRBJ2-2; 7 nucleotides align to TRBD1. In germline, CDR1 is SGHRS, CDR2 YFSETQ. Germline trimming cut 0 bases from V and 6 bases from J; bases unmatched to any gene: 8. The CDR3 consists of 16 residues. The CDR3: CASSLGGQASAGELFF. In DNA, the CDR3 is TGCGCCAGCAGCTTGGGTGGACAGGCGTCGGCCGGGGAGCTGTTTTTT.

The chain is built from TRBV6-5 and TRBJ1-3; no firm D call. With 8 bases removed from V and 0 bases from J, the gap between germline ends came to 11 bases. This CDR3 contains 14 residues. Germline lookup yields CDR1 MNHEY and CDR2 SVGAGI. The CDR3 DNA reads TGTGCCAGCGTCATGTGGATCTCTGGAAACACCATATATTTT. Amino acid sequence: CASVMWISGNTIYF.

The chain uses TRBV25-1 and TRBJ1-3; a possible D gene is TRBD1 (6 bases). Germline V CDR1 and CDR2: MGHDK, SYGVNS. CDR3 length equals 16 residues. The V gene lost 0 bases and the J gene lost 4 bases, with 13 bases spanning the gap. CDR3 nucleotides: TGTGCCAGCAGTGAATATGGCAGGGGAGTAGGAAACACCATATATTTT. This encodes CASSEYGRGVGNTIYF.

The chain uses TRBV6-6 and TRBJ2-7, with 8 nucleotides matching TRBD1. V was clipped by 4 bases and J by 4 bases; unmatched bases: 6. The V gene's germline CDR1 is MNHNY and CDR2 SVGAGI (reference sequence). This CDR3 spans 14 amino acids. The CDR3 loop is CASSSGQGLYEQYF. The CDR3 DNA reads TGTGCCAGCAGTTCCGGACAGGGTTTGTACGAGCAGTACTTC.

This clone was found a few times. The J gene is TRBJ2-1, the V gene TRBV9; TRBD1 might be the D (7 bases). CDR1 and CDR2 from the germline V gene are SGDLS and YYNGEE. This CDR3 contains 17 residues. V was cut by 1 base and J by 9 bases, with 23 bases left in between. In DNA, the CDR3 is TGTGCCAGCAGCGTAACCCAAAGGAGGGGGCGCCAAGCTGAGCAGTTCTTC. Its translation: CASSVTQRRGRQAEQFF. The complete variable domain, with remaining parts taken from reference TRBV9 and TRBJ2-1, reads DSGVTQTPKHLITATGQRVTLRCSPRSGDLSVYWYQQSLDQGLQFLIQYYNGEERAKGNILERFSAQQFPDLHSELNLSSLELGDSALYFCASSVTQRRGRQAEQFFGPGTRLTVL.

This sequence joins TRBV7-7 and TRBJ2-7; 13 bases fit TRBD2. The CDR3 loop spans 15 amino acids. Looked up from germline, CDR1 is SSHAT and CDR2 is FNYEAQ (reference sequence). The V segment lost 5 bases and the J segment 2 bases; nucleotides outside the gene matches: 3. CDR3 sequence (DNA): TGTGCCAGCAGCCCCGGACTAGCGGGGGCCTACGAGCAGTACTTC. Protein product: CASSPGLAGAYEQYF.

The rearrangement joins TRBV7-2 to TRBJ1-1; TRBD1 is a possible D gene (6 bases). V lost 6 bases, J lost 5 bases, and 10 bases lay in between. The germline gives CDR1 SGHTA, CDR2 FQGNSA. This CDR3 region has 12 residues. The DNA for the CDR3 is TGTGCCAGCAGTCCCAGGGGTACTGAAGCTTTCTTT. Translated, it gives CASSPRGTEAFF.

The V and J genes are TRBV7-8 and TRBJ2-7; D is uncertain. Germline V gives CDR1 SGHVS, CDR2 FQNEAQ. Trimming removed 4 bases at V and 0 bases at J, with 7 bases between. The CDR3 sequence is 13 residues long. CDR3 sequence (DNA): TGTGCCAGCAGCTCAATGAGCTCCTACGAGCAGTACTTC. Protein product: CASSSMSSYEQYF.

The CDR3 spells CASSEGLAVTYEQYF. As DNA, the CDR3 is TGCGCCAGCAGCGAGGGACTAGCGGTTACCTACGAGCAGTACTTC. The chain links TRBV5-1 to TRBJ2-7, with 11 bases that match TRBD2. The CDR3 is 15 residues long. V gave up 4 bases and J gave up 2 bases; unmatched junction bases: 5. Germline values: CDR1 SGHRS, CDR2 YFSETQ.

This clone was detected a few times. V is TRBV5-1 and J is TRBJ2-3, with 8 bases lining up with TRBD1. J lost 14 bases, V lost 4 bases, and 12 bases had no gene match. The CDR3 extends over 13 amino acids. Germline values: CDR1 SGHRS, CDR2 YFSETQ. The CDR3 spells CASSTTGEPSGYF. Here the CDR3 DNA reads TGCGCCAGCAGCACGACAGGGGAACCTAGTGGGTATTTT. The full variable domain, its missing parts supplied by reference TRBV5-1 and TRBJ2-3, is KAGVTQTPRYLIKTRGQQVTLSCSPISGHRSVSWYQQTPGQGLQFLFEYFSETQRNKGNFPGRFSGRQFSNSRSEMNVSTLELGDSALYLCASSTTGEPSGYFGPGTRLTVL.

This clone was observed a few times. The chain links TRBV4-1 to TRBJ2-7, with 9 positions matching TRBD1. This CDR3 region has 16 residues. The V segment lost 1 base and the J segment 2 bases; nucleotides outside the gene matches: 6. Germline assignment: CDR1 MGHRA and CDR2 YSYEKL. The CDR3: CASSQGPGQGTYEQYF. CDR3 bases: TGCGCCAGCAGCCAAGGACCGGGACAGGGAACCTACGAGCAGTACTTC.

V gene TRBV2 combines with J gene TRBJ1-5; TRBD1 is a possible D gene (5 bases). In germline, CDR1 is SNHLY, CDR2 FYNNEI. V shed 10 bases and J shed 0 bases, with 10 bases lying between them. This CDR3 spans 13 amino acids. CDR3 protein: CATRTLSNQPQHF. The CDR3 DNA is TGTGCCACACGGACACTTAGCAATCAGCCCCAGCATTTT.

CDR3 sequence: CASSRDSFYEQYF. The CDR3 nucleotides read TGTGCCAGCAGCCGTGACAGTTTCTACGAGCAGTACTTC. The gene calls are TRBV3-1 (or the pseudogene TRBV3-2) and TRBJ2-7, with a possible D match to TRBD1 (5 bases). This CDR3 spans 13 amino acids. Per germline, CDR1 LGHDT and CDR2 YNNKEL (reference sequence). V lost 4 bases and J 3 bases, leaving 10 bases between the germline ends.